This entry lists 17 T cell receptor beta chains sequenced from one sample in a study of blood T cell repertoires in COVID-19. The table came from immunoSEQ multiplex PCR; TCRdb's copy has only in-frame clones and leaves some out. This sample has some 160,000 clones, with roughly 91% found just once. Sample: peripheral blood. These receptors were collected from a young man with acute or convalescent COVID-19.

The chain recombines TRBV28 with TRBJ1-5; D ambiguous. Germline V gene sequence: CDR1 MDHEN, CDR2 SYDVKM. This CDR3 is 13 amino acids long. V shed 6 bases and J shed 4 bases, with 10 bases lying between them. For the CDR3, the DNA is TGTGCCAGCAGACCAAAGAGAAATCAGCCCCAGCATTTT. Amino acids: CASRPKRNQPQHF.

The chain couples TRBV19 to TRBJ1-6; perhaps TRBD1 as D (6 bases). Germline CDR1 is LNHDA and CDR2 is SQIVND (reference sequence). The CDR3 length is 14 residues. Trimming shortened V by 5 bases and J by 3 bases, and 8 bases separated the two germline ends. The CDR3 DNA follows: TGTGCCAGTAGTGGGGGCCTCTATAATTCACCCCTCCACTTT. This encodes CASSGGLYNSPLHF.

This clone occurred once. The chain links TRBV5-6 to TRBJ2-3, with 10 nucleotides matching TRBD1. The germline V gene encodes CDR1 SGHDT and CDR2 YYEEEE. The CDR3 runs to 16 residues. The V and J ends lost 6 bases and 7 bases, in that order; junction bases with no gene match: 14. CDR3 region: CASTSAGDRGGNTQYF. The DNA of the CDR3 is TGTGCCAGCACCTCGGCTGGGGACAGGGGTGGGAATACGCAGTATTTT.

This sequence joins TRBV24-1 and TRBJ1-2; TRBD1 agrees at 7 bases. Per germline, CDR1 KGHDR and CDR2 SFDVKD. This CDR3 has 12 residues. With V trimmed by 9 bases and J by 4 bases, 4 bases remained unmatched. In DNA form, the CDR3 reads TGTGCCACCTCAGACAGGGTCTATGGCTACACCTTC. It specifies CATSDRVYGYTF.

The CDR3 here is CASSRPGGASHTEAFF. The CDR3 coding sequence is TGTGCCAGCAGTCGCCCGGGAGGGGCCTCCCACACTGAAGCTTTCTTT. This chain uses TRBV27 with TRBJ1-1, with D possibly matching TRBD1 (5 bases). Germline V lookup: CDR1 MNHEY, CDR2 SMNVEV (reference sequence). The CDR3 totals 16 residues. The V end was cut by 5 bases, the J end by 3 bases, with 19 bases between.

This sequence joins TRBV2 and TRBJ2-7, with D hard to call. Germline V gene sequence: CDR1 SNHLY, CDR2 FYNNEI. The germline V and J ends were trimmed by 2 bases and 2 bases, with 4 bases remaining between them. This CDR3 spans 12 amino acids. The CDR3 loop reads CASSEQAYEQYF. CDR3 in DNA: TGTGCCAGCAGTGAACAGGCCTACGAGCAGTACTTC.

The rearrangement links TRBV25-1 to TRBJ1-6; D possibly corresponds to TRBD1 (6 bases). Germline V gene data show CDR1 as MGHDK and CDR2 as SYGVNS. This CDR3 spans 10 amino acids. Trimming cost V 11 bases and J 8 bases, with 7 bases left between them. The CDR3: CAGGDSPLHF. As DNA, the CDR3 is TGTGCCGGGGGCGATTCACCCCTCCACTTT.

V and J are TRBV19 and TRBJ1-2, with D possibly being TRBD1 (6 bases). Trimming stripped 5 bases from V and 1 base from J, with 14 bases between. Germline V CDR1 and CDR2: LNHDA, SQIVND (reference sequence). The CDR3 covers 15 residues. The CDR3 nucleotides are TGTGCCAGTAGTCAGCCAAGGACAGTTAACTATGGCTACACCTTC. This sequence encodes CASSQPRTVNYGYTF. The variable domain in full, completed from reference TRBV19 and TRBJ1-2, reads DGGITQSPKYLFRKEGQNVTLSCEQNLNHDAMYWYRQDPGQGLRLIYYSQIVNDFQKGDIAEGYSVSREKKESFPLTVTSAQKNPTAFYLCASSQPRTVNYGYTFGSGTRLTVV.

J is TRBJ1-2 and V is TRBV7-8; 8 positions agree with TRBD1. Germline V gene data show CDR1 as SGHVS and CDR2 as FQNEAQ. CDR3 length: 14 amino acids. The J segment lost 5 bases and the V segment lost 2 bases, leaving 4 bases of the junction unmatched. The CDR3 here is CASSLTTGAYGYTF. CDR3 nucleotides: TGTGCCAGCAGCTTAACGACAGGGGCGTATGGCTACACCTTC.

The CDR3, as DNA: TGTGCCAGCAGCGGCACTAGCGGGACCGGGGAGCTGTTTTTT. Its translation: CASSGTSGTGELFF. This chain links TRBV9 with TRBJ2-2, with 9 bases aligning to TRBD2. V shed 3 bases, J shed 5 bases, and the junction held 2 bases outside the gene matches. The length of the CDR3 is 14 residues. Germline V gene lookup returns CDR1 SGDLS and CDR2 YYNGEE. Drawing the rest from reference TRBV9 and TRBJ2-2, the complete variable domain is DSGVTQTPKHLITATGQRVTLRCSPRSGDLSVYWYQQSLDQGLQFLIQYYNGEERAKGNILERFSAQQFPDLHSELNLSSLELGDSALYFCASSGTSGTGELFFGEGSRLTVL.

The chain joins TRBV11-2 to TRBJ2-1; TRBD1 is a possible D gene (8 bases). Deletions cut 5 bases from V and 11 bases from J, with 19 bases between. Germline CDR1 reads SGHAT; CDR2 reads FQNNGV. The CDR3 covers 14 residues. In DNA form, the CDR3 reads TGTGCCAGCAGCCTAGTGGGGGGGACAGGAAAGCAGTTCTTC. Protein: CASSLVGGTGKQFF.

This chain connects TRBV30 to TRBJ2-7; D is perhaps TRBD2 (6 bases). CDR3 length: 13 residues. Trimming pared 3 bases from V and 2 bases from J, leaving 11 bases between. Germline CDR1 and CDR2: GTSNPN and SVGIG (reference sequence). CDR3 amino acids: CAWSGSFTYEQYF. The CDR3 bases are TGTGCCTGGAGCGGGAGTTTTACCTACGAGCAGTACTTC.

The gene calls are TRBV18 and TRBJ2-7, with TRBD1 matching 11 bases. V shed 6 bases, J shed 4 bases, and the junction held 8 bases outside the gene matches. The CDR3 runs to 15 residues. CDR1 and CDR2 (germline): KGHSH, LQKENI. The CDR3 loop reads CASSLRGQGEYEQYF. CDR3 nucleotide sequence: TGTGCCAGCTCTCTCCGGGGACAGGGGGAGTACGAGCAGTACTTC. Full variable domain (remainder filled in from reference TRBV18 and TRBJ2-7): NAGVMQNPRHLVRRRGQEARLRCSPMKGHSHVYWYRQLPEEGLKFMVYLQKENIIDESGMPKERFSAEFPKEGPSILRIQQVVRGDSAAYFCASSLRGQGEYEQYFGPGTRLTVT.

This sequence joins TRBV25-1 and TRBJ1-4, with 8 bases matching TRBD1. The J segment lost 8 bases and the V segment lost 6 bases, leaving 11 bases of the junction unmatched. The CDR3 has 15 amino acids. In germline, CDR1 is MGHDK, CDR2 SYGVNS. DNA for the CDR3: TGTGCCAGCAGGGGATCGACAGGGGTTGGCGAAAAACTGTTTTTT. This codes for CASRGSTGVGEKLFF.

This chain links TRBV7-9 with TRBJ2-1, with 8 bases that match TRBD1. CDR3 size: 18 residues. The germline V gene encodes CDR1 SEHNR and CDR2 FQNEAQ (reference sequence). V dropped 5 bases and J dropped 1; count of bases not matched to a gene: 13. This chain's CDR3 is CASSLRRTGIASYNEQFF. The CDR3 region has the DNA TGTGCCAGCAGCCTACGTCGGACAGGGATTGCTTCCTACAATGAGCAGTTCTTC. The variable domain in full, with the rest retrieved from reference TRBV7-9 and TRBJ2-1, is DTGVSQNPRHKITKRGQNVTFRCDPISEHNRLYWYRQTLGQGPEFLTYFQNEAQLEKSRLLSDRFSAERPKGSFSTLEIQRTEQGDSAMYLCASSLRRTGIASYNEQFFGPGTRLTVL.

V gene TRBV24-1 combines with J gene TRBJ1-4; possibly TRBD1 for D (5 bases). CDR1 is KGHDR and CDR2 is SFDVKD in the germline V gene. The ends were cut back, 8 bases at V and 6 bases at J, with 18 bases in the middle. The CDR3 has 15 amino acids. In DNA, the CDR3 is TGTGCCACCACCCCGCCCAAGGGGCGCGATGAAAAACTGTTTTTT. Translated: CATTPPKGRDEKLFF.

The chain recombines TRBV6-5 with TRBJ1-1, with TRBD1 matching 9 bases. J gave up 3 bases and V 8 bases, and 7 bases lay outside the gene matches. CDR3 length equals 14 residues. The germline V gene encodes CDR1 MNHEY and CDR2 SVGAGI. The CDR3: CASHPGTGHTEAFF. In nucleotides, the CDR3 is TGTGCCAGCCATCCGGGGACAGGGCACACTGAAGCTTTCTTT.